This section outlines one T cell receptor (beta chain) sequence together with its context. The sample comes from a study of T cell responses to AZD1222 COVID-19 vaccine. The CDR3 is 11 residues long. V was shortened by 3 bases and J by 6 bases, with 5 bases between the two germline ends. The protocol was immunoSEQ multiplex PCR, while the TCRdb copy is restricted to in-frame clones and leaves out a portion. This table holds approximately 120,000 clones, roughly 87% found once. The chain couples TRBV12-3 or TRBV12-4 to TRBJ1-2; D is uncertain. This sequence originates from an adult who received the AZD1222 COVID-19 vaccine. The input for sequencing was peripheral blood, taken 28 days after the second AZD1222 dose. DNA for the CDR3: TGTGCCAGCAGTTTTTGGAATGGCTACACCTTC. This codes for CASSFWNGYTF.